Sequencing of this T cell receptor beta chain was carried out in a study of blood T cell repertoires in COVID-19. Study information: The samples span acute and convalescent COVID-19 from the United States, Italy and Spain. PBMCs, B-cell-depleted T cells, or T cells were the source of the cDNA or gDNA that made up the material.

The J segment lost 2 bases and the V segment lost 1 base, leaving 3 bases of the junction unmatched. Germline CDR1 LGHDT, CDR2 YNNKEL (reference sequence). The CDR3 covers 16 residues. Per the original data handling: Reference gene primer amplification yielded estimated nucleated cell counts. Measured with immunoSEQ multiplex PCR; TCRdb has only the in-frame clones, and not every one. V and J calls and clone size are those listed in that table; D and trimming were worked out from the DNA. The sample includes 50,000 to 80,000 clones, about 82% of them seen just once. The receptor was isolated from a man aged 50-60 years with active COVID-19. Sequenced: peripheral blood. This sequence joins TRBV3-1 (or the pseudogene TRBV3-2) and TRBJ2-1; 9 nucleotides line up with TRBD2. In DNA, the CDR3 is TGTGCCAGCAGCCAAGGGGGCGGGAGGGCCTACAATGAGCAGTTCTTC. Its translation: CASSQGGGRAYNEQFF.